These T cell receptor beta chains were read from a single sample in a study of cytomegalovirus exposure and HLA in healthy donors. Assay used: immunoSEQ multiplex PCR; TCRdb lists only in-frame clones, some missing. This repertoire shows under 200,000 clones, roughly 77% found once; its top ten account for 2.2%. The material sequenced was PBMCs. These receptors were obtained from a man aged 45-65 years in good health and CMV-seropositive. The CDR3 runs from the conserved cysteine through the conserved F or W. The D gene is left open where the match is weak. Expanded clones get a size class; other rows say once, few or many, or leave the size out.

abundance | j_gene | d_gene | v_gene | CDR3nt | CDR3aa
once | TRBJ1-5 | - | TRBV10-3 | TGTGCCATCAGTGGGGACACAAGCAATCAGCCCCAGCATTTT | CAISGDTSNQPQHF
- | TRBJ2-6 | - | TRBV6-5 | TGTGCCAGCAGTTACGTAGACTCTGGGGCCAACGTCCTGACTTTC | CASSYVDSGANVLTF
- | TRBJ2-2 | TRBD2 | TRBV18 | TGTGCCAGCTCACCACGGCGGGAGGGGGAGCTGTTTTTT | CASSPRREGELFF
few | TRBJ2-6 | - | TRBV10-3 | TGTGCCATCAGTGACAGCGACTCTGGGGCCAACGTCCTGACTTTC | CAISDSDSGANVLTF
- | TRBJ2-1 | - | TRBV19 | TGTGCCAGTAGTAATCCTTGGAGAGGTCGGTTCTTC | CASSNPWRGRFF
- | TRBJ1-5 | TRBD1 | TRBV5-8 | TGTGCCAGCAGCTGGGGCTTAGGACAGGGCGGCAATCAGCCCCAGCATTTT | CASSWGLGQGGNQPQHF
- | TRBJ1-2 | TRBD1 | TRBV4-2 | TGTGCCAGCAGCCAAGCCTGGACAGGGGAATGGGGCTACACCTTC | CASSQAWTGEWGYTF
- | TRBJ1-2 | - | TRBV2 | TGTGCCAGCAGTGACCGAGATAGGGAGGTACTCTATGGCTACACCTTC | CASSDRDREVLYGYTF
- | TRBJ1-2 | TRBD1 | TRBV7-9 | TGTGCCAGCAGCTTGATTAGTGCCGCAGGGGGCGTCGGTGGCTACACCTTC | CASSLISAAGGVGGYTF
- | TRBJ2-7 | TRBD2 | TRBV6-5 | TGTGCCAGCAACGAACTAGCGGGGGGACTCTACGAGCAGTACTTC | CASNELAGGLYEQYF
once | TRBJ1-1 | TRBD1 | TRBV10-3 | TGTGCCATCAGTGAGGGACAGGGTACTGAAGCTTTCTTT | CAISEGQGTEAFF
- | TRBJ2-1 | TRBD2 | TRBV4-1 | TGCGCCAGCAGCTTACGGGGGGGCGGAACCTACAATGAGCAGTTCTTC | CASSLRGGGTYNEQFF
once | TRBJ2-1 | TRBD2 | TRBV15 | TGTGCCACCAGCAGAGATCAGTTGGATAGCGGGGGACCCTACAATGAGCAGTTCTTC | CATSRDQLDSGGPYNEQFF
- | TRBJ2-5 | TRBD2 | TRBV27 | TGTGCCAGCAGTTTATTAGTAGCGGGGGGGCCTTCTTCAGAGACCCAGTACTTC | CASSLLVAGGPSSETQYF
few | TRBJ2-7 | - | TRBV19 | TGTGCCAGTAGTATAGGGCACGAGCAGTACTTC | CASSIGHEQYF
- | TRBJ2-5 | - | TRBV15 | TGTGCCACCAGCAGAGATTGGGACTTAGAGACCCAGTACTTC | CATSRDWDLETQYF